The next 20 T cell receptor beta chains were all read from a single sample in a study of OX40 agonist ivuxolimab in advanced cancers. The data were produced by immunoSEQ multiplex PCR, yet TCRdb's version contains in-frame clones alone and is incomplete. Here the sample spans about 48,000 clones, 85% to 90% being singletons. The sample consisted of CD4+ or CD8+ T cells sorted from blood, taken in a trial of the OX40 agonist ivuxolimab. Receptor source: an adult with an advanced solid tumor such as melanoma, head and neck, liver or kidney cancer.

In DNA form, the CDR3 reads TGCAGTGCTAGTTCTTACGAGCAGTACTTC. Amino acids: CSASSYEQYF. J is TRBJ2-7 and V is TRBV20-1; D ambiguous. Trimming cost V 3 bases and J 4 bases, with 4 bases left between them. Looked up from germline, CDR1 is DFQATT and CDR2 is SNEGSKA (reference sequence). The CDR3 loop spans 10 amino acids.

The gene calls are TRBV6-4 and TRBJ2-5; TRBD2 aligns across 9 bases. The germline CDR1 and CDR2 sequences are MRHNA and SNTAGT. Trimming cost V 3 bases and J 3 bases; bases outside gene matches: 2. The CDR3 contains 14 residues. The CDR3 sequence is CASSEAGGKETQYF. The CDR3 bases are TGTGCCAGCAGTGAAGCGGGGGGAAAAGAGACCCAGTACTTC.

The chain uses TRBV27 and TRBJ2-7; 14 nucleotides line up with TRBD2. Germline values: CDR1 MNHEY, CDR2 SMNVEV (reference sequence). Trimming took 3 bases from V and 4 from J; bases not matched to a gene: 2. This CDR3 region has 15 residues. The CDR3 region is CASSLRTSGGYEQYF. The DNA for the CDR3 is TGTGCCAGCAGTTTGAGGACTAGCGGGGGGTACGAGCAGTACTTC.

The chain employs TRBV27 and TRBJ2-7; 7 nucleotides line up with TRBD1. The CDR3 is made up of 14 amino acids. Germline values: CDR1 MNHEY, CDR2 SMNVEV (reference sequence). V lost 6 bases and J lost 3; bases outside the gene matches: 8. CDR3 sequence: CASRSGQFLYEQYF. The CDR3 bases are TGTGCCAGCAGATCGGGACAGTTTCTCTACGAGCAGTACTTC.

The rearrangement links TRBV4-3 to TRBJ2-1; TRBD1 matches at 10 bases. Trimming cost V 3 bases and J 6 bases; bases outside gene matches: 5. The CDR3 consists of 15 residues. CDR1 is LGHNA, CDR2 YSLEER, per germline. CDR3 region: CASSQGTGDLNEQFF. In DNA form, the CDR3 reads TGCGCCAGCAGCCAGGGGACAGGGGACCTCAATGAGCAGTTCTTC.

This chain links TRBV6-1 with TRBJ1-2, with 10 nucleotides matching TRBD1. The CDR3 covers 16 residues. Germline trimming cut 1 base from V and 4 bases from J; bases unmatched to any gene: 6. Germline V lookup: CDR1 MNHNS, CDR2 SASEGT. The CDR3 is CASSEVGTGVFYGYTF. CDR3 bases: TGTGCCAGCAGTGAAGTAGGGACAGGGGTTTTCTATGGCTACACCTTC.

The chain recombines TRBV30 with TRBJ2-2; no clear D. The CDR3 contains 12 residues. Trimming took 0 bases from V and 7 from J, leaving 6 bases between them. From germline, CDR1 is GTSNPN and CDR2 SVGIG (reference sequence). The CDR3 here is CAWSVLFGELFF. The CDR3 DNA reads TGTGCCTGGAGTGTCCTTTTCGGGGAGCTGTTTTTT.

This chain joins TRBV7-2 and TRBJ2-1; perhaps D is TRBD1 or TRBD2 (5 bases each). CDR1 and CDR2 (germline): SGHTA, FQGNSA. V lost 3 bases, J lost 0 bases, and 6 bases lay in between. There are 14 residues in the CDR3. The CDR3 DNA reads TGTGCCAGCAGCTTTGGGGGCTCCTACAATGAGCAGTTCTTC. Translated: CASSFGGSYNEQFF.

This clone was picked up many times. J is TRBJ2-7 and V is TRBV27; D not resolved. This CDR3 region has 13 residues. V was shortened by 6 bases and J by 4 bases, with 13 bases between the two germline ends. CDR1 and CDR2 from the germline V gene are MNHEY and SMNVEV (reference sequence). CDR3 bases: TGTGCCAGCAGGCGAGCAACTATTTACGAGCAGTACTTC. Its protein is CASRRATIYEQYF.

The chain links TRBV4-3 to TRBJ2-1; TRBD2 matches 7 bases. CDR1 is LGHNA, CDR2 YSLEER, per germline. Unmatched junction bases numbered 5, after V lost 0 bases and J lost 3 bases. This CDR3 comprises 16 residues. The CDR3 nucleotides read TGCGCCAGCAGCCAAGATCAGCCTAGCGGCTACAATGAGCAGTTCTTC. Translating it yields CASSQDQPSGYNEQFF.

The chain couples TRBV4-3 to TRBJ2-7; D is possibly TRBD2 (6 bases). The CDR3 totals 14 residues. Trimming left V 0 bases short and J 3 bases short, with 9 bases between. CDR1 is LGHNA and CDR2 is YSLEER in the germline V gene. The CDR3 region has the DNA TGCGCCAGCAGCCAAGATGGGGGGTACTACGAGCAGTACTTC. Encoded protein: CASSQDGGYYEQYF.

The chain employs TRBV6-4 and TRBJ2-3; 8 bases align to TRBD1. Germline CDR1 MRHNA, CDR2 SNTAGT. The CDR3 is made up of 15 amino acids. Losses at the gene ends were 4 bases for V and 4 bases for J; bases not matched to a gene: 7. CDR3 residues: CASSGTGSHPDTQYF. DNA for the CDR3: TGTGCCAGCAGTGGGACAGGGTCGCATCCAGATACGCAGTATTTT.

V is TRBV30 and J is TRBJ2-3; D might be TRBD1 (5 bases). There are 13 residues in the CDR3. Per germline, CDR1 GTSNPN and CDR2 SVGIG (reference sequence). The V and J ends lost 6 bases and 2 bases respectively, with 12 bases between them. The CDR3 sequence is CACLGPDTDTQYF. For the CDR3, the DNA is TGTGCCTGCTTGGGGCCGGACACAGATACGCAGTATTTT.

The J gene is TRBJ1-1, the V gene TRBV5-3, with D tentatively TRBD1 (5 bases). TRBV5-3 is given ORF status, its function remaining uncertain. V lost 0 bases, J lost 5 bases, and 11 bases lay in between. The CDR3 extends over 14 amino acids. CDR3 DNA sequence: TGTGCCAGAAGCTTGGGCAGGGAAGATACTGAAGCTTTCTTT. Its translation: CARSLGREDTEAFF.

The genes are TRBV30 and TRBJ2-3; 12 nucleotides line up with TRBD2. In germline, CDR1 is GTSNPN, CDR2 SVGIG (reference sequence). After removal of 0 bases from V and 2 bases from J, the junction contained 6 bases not matched to a gene. The CDR3 contains 17 residues. The CDR3 nucleotides read TGTGCCTGGAGTGTAGAACTAGCGGGGGGCGTCACAGATACGCAGTATTTT. Amino acids: CAWSVELAGGVTDTQYF.

The chain links TRBV28 to TRBJ2-7; D is undetermined. V was pared by 6 bases and J by 2 bases, with 17 bases between. This CDR3 comprises 15 residues. Germline assignment: CDR1 MDHEN and CDR2 SYDVKM. The CDR3 nucleotides are TGTGCCAGCAGGCAACCTAAAACCGACCCCTACGAGCAGTACTTC. It yields the protein CASRQPKTDPYEQYF.

This clone was recorded only once. This chain connects TRBV28 to TRBJ1-2; maybe TRBD1 (6 bases). V was cut by 4 bases and J by 4 bases, with 13 bases left in between. There are 14 residues in the CDR3. Germline CDR1 reads MDHEN; CDR2 reads SYDVKM. The CDR3 sequence: CASSSQTGSYGYTF. DNA for the CDR3: TGTGCCAGCAGTTCACAGACAGGTTCCTATGGCTACACCTTC.

This chain links TRBV10-1 with TRBJ2-7; either TRBD1 or TRBD2 may supply D (6 bases each). The germline V gene has CDR1 WNHNN and CDR2 SYGVQD (reference sequence). V was shortened by 0 bases and J by 3 bases, with 15 bases between the two germline ends. The CDR3 is 16 amino acids. DNA for the CDR3: TGCGCCAGCAGTGAGTCCCTCGGGGGCGAATTCTACGAGCAGTACTTC. Its protein is CASSESLGGEFYEQYF.

The rearrangement uses TRBV19 and TRBJ2-5, with 12 bases matching TRBD2. This CDR3 spans 15 amino acids. Germline trimming cut 4 bases from V and 4 bases from J; bases unmatched to any gene: 4. Germline V gene sequence: CDR1 LNHDA, CDR2 SQIVND (reference sequence). The CDR3 sequence is CASSTPTSGGETQYF. The DNA of the CDR3 is TGTGCCAGTAGTACCCCGACTAGCGGGGGAGAGACCCAGTACTTC.

The rearrangement joins TRBV6-6 to TRBJ1-2; a weak D match, TRBD1 (6 bases). Trimming stripped 7 bases from V and 2 bases from J, with 11 bases between. CDR1 and CDR2 (germline): MNHNY, SVGAGI (reference sequence). The CDR3 sequence is 13 residues long. As DNA, the CDR3 is TGTGCCAGCAATGGGGGCCGCAACTATGGCTACACCTTC. Its protein is CASNGGRNYGYTF.